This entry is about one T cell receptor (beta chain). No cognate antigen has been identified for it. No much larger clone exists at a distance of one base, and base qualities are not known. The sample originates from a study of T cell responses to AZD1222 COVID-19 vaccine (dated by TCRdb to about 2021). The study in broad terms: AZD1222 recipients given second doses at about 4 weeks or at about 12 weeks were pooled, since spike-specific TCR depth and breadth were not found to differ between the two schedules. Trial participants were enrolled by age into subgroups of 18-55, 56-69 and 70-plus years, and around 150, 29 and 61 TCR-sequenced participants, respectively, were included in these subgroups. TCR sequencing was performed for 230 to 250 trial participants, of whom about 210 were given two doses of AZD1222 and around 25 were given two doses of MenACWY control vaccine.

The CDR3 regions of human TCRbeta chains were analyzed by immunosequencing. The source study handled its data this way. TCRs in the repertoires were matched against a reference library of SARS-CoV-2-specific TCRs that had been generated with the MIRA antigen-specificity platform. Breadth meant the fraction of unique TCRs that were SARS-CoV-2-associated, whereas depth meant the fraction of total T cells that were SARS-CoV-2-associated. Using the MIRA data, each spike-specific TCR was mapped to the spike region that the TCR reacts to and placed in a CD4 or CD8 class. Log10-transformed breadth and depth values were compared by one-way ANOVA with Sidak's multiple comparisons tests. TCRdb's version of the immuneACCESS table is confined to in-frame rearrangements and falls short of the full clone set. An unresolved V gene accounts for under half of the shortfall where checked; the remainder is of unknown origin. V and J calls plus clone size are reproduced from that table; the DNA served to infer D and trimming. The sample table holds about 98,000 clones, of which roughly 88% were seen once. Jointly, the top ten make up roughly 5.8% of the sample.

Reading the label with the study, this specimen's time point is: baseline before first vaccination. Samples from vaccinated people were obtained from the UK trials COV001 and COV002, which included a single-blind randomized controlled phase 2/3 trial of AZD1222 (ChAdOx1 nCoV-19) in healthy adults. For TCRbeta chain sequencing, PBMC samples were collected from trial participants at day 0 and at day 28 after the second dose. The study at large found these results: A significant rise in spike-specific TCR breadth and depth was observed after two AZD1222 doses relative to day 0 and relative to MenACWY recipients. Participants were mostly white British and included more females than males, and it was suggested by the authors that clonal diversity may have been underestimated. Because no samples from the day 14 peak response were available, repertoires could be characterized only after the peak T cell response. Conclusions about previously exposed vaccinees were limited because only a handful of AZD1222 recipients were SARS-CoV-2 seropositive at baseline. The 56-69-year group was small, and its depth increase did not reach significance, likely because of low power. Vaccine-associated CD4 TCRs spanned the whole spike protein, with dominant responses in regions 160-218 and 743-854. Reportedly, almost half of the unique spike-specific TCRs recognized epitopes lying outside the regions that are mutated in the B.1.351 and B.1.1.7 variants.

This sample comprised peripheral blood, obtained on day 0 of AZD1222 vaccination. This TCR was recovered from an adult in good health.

The CDR3 here reads CATSSAPGTNEKLFF. The nucleotide sequence is TGTGCCACCAGCAGTGCCCCCGGGACTAATGAAAAACTGTTTTTT. Here the chain combines TRBV15 and TRBJ1-4, with the D gene too uncertain to name. The CDR3 runs 15 residues from the cysteine to the phenylalanine. Just the 45-base CDR3 DNA is kept, in frame starting at base 1. CDR1 and CDR2 (LNHNV, YYDKDF) derive from the germline V gene (reference sequence). V and J are truncated by 3 bases and 2 bases respectively, leaving an intervening sequence of 10 bases.